These 10 T cell receptor beta chains were sequenced from one sample in a study of control samples from healthy donors and cancer patients. TCRdb's table, derived via immunoSEQ multiplex PCR, lists solely in-frame clones and lacks some. The sample consists of 150,000 to 200,000 clones, around 90% of them appearing once. The sequenced sample consisted of blood. The receptors here all came from a man aged 30 to 45 in good health.

Comment on this clone: It is likely a read error, because the conserved phenylalanine at the end of the CDR3 is missing. The chain recombines TRBV27 with TRBJ1-1; D is ambiguous. Trimming removed 6 bases at V and 4 bases at J, with 12 bases between. This CDR3 comprises 13 residues. Germline loops: CDR1 MNHEY, CDR2 SMNVEV (reference sequence). Here the CDR3 DNA reads TGTGCCAGCAGCTTGACGGTCAGCACTGAAGCTTTCCTT. As protein: CASSLTVSTEAFL.

This rearrangement joins TRBV7-2 to TRBJ1-3, with a tentative D call TRBD1 (5 bases). This CDR3 region has 16 residues. The V end was cut by 5 bases, the J end by 0 bases, with 14 bases between. Germline V gives CDR1 SGHTA, CDR2 FQGNSA. The CDR3 spells CASSHSGATSGNTIYF. In DNA form, the CDR3 reads TGTGCCAGCAGCCATAGTGGGGCCACCTCTGGAAACACCATATATTTT.

This sequence joins TRBV4-3 and TRBJ1-1; D uncertain. This CDR3 has 15 amino acids. The V gene's germline CDR1 is LGHNA and CDR2 YSLEER. V was cut by 4 bases and J by 1 base, with 13 bases left in between. The CDR3 protein is CASSLRRAWNTEAFF. CDR3 coding DNA: TGCGCCAGCAGCCTTAGGAGGGCCTGGAACACTGAAGCTTTCTTT.

This sequence joins TRBV14 and TRBJ1-4; D unresolved. Between the trimmed V and J ends, which lost 4 bases and 0 bases, there was a span of 21 bases. Germline values: CDR1 SGHDN, CDR2 FVKESK. This CDR3 is 19 amino acids long. CDR3 DNA sequence: TGTGCCAGCAGCCTCCGAACGGTCAGCAAATCTGCAACTAATGAAAAACTGTTTTTT. Protein: CASSLRTVSKSATNEKLFF.

The chain uses TRBV5-1 and TRBJ2-7; 12 bases map to TRBD1. Losses at the gene ends were 3 bases for V and 7 bases for J; bases not matched to a gene: 8. The CDR3 consists of 15 residues. From germline, CDR1 is SGHRS and CDR2 YFSETQ. CDR3 bases: TGCGCCAGCAGCTCTCGGGACAGGGGGCGTTCAGAGCAGTACTTC. This codes for CASSSRDRGRSEQYF.

The chain has TRBV6-5 and TRBJ2-1, with 13 bases identical to TRBD2. Trimming removed 4 bases from V and 4 bases from J; junction bases left unmatched: 4. CDR1 and CDR2 from the germline V gene are MNHEY and SVGAGI. The CDR3 runs to 16 residues. The CDR3: CASSSTSGGAYNEQFF. CDR3 coding DNA: TGTGCCAGCAGTTCAACTAGCGGGGGGGCGTACAATGAGCAGTTCTTC.

CDR3 DNA: TGTGCCAGCATTTCTATACCTGAAGCTTTCTTT. Amino acid sequence: CASISIPEAFF. The chain couples TRBV14 to TRBJ1-1; D is unresolved. Germline CDR1 is SGHDN and CDR2 is FVKESK. V lost 7 bases and J 6 bases, leaving 9 bases between the germline ends. The CDR3 covers 11 residues.

The chain couples TRBV7-2 to TRBJ1-2, with TRBD1 as a possible D gene (6 bases). Per germline, CDR1 SGHTA and CDR2 FQGNSA. Trimming pared 7 bases from V and 0 bases from J, leaving 15 bases between. The CDR3 runs 15 residues. CDR3 residues: CASTPSQGTNYGYTF. The CDR3 DNA is TGTGCCAGCACCCCTTCACAGGGAACTAACTATGGCTACACCTTC.

The chain carries TRBV3-1 (or the pseudogene TRBV3-2) and TRBJ2-5; 7 bases map to TRBD1. The V gene's germline CDR1 is LGHDT and CDR2 YNNKEL (reference sequence). Trimming cost V 0 bases and J 4 bases; bases outside gene matches: 5. This CDR3 is 15 amino acids long. The DNA for the CDR3 is TGTGCCAGCAGCCAAGAAGGTCACAGGGGAGAGACCCAGTACTTC. Amino acids: CASSQEGHRGETQYF.

This chain uses TRBV18 with TRBJ1-3; no clear D. V shed 1 base and J shed 2 bases, with 15 bases lying between them. CDR1 is KGHSH and CDR2 is LQKENI in the germline V gene. The CDR3 totals 17 residues. The CDR3 DNA reads TGTGCCAGCTCACCACAAGGACCGAGGCTGGCTGGAAACACCATATATTTT. Its protein is CASSPQGPRLAGNTIYF.